The clone carrying this T cell receptor (beta chain) has a single count. Antigen unknown. The time point is: week 5, during vaccination. The study gave 300 ug of mutant IDH1 20-mer peptide per vaccine dose, with topical imiquimod. Method: immunoSEQ multiplex PCR; TCRdb's copy keeps in-frame clones and lacks some. The sample lists approximately 80,000 clones; about 91% were seen once. These data come from a study of a mutant IDH1 vaccine in newly diagnosed glioma. The study's findings and limits: Researchers report vaccine-induced immune responses in roughly 93% of patients.

V lost 5 bases to trimming and J lost 2 bases; unmatched junction nucleotides: 12. Germline-derived CDR1 and CDR2 are SGHRS and YFSETQ. The CDR3 length is 16 residues. This material consisted of PBMCs, taken from a glioma patient whose treatment included an IDH1 peptide vaccine. The V and J genes are TRBV5-1 and TRBJ2-5, with 7 bases that match TRBD1. The TCR originated in a woman aged 50 to 60 with glioma. The DNA for the CDR3 is TGCGCCAGCAGGTACCAACCGGGACAGCAGCAAGAGACCCAGTACTTC. Translating gives CASRYQPGQQQETQYF.